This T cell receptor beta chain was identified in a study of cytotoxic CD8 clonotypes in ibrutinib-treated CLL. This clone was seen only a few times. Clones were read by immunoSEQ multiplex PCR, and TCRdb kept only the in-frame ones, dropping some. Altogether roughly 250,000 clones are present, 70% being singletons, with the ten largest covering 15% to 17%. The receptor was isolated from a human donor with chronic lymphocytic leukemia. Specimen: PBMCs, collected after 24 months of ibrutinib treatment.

The CDR3 region has the DNA TGTGCCAGCAGCCCCCACCTCCAAGAGACCCAGTACTTC. It specifies CASSPHLQETQYF. The V and J genes are TRBV7-3 and TRBJ2-5; unclear D gene. The V gene lost 5 bases and the J gene lost 1 base, with 8 bases spanning the gap. There are 13 residues in the CDR3. Germline CDR1 is SGHTA and CDR2 is FQGTGA.